One sample yielded the 11 T cell receptor beta chains listed below, sequenced in a study of cytomegalovirus exposure and HLA in healthy donors. 13 Jbeta primers and 60 Vbeta primers were used for the PCR. The repertoire was sequenced with immunoSEQ multiplex PCR; TCRdb's copy has only in-frame clones and lacks some. The sample records under 200,000 clones, about 81% being singletons. What was sequenced was PBMCs. These receptor sequences come from a girl aged 2 to 10 in good health and CMV-seropositive.

CDR3 in amino acids: CAWSLGGGGNTIYF. DNA for the CDR3: TGTGCCTGGAGCCTCGGGGGTGGGGGAAACACCATATATTTT. This chain links TRBV30 with TRBJ1-3; tentatively, D is TRBD1 (5 bases). Germline CDR1 reads GTSNPN; CDR2 reads SVGIG (reference sequence). Trimming removed 3 bases from V and 4 bases from J, with 13 bases in between. There are 14 residues in the CDR3.

The chain has TRBV30 and TRBJ2-3, with TRBD2 matching 8 bases. V lost 4 bases to trimming and J lost 5 bases; unmatched junction nucleotides: 14. The CDR3 has 16 amino acids. Germline assignment: CDR1 GTSNPN and CDR2 SVGIG (reference sequence). CDR3 region: CAWNREGPRVLDTQYF. CDR3 DNA: TGTGCCTGGAACCGGGAGGGGCCCAGAGTATTAGATACGCAGTATTTT.

The chain uses TRBV21-1 and TRBJ2-1; TRBD1, the table's D call, lacks a check against the DNA. TRBV21-1 is marked as a pseudogene. The CDR3 is 14 residues long. CDR3 sequence reads: CASPGQGLYNEQFF. CDR3 nucleotide sequence: TGTGCCAGCCCGGGACAGGGTCTCTACAATGAGCAGTTCTTC.

This sequence joins TRBV29-1 and TRBJ2-7, with 12 positions matching TRBD2. With 0 bases clipped from V and 4 bases from J, the junction kept 13 bases outside the gene matches. Germline V gives CDR1 SQVTM, CDR2 ANQGSEA. The CDR3 has 18 residues. The CDR3 region is CSVEEEQAGLAGIYEQYF. The CDR3 nucleotides read TGCAGCGTTGAAGAAGAGCAGGCCGGACTAGCGGGGATATACGAGCAGTACTTC.

The CDR3 nucleotides are TGTGCCTGGAGTGTACTTGGGAGCACTGAAGCTTTCTTT. Protein: CAWSVLGSTEAFF. The rearrangement links TRBV30 to TRBJ1-1; no firm D call. This CDR3 comprises 13 residues. CDR1 is GTSNPN, CDR2 SVGIG, per germline (reference sequence). Trimming pared 0 bases from V and 4 bases from J, leaving 9 bases between. Full variable domain (remainder filled in from reference TRBV30 and TRBJ1-1): SQTIHQWPATLVQPVGSPLSLECTVEGTSNPNLYWYRQAAGRGLQLLFYSVGIGQISSEVPQNLSASRPQDRQFILSSKKLLLSDSGFYLCAWSVLGSTEAFFGQGTRLTVV.

This chain links TRBV6-1 with TRBJ1-4, with 7 nucleotides matching TRBD1. J gave up 7 bases and V 3 bases, and 8 bases lay outside the gene matches. Germline-derived CDR1 and CDR2 are MNHNS and SASEGT. The CDR3 is made up of 15 amino acids. CDR3 loop: CASSEETGSIEKLFF. The CDR3 nucleotides are TGTGCCAGCAGTGAGGAGACAGGGAGCATTGAAAAACTGTTTTTT.

This clone was recorded once. V gene TRBV19 combines with J gene TRBJ2-2; 7 nucleotides align to TRBD1. The CDR3 is 14 residues long. The V gene end was trimmed by 9 bases and the J gene end by 7 bases; junction bases not matched to a gene: 11. CDR1 and CDR2 (germline): LNHDA, SQIVND (reference sequence). The DNA for the CDR3 is TGTGCCAGCCAGGCCGGGACAGTCATCGGGGAGCTGTTTTTT. Residues: CASQAGTVIGELFF.

This clone was counted only a few times. The CDR3 here is CATSRGWSYEQYF. CDR3 DNA sequence: TGTGCCACCAGCAGAGGGTGGAGCTACGAGCAGTACTTC. The chain links TRBV15 to TRBJ2-7, with D uncertain. The CDR3 is 13 amino acids. V was pared by 1 base and J by 3 bases, with 7 bases between. Germline values: CDR1 LNHNV, CDR2 YYDKDF (reference sequence). Supplemented by reference TRBV15 and TRBJ2-7, the full variable domain reads DAMVIQNPRYQVTQFGKPVTLSCSQTLNHNVMYWYQQKSSQAPKLLFHYYDKDFNNEADTPDNFQSRRPNTSFCFLDIRSPGLGDTAMYLCATSRGWSYEQYFGPGTRLTVT.

The genes are TRBV2 and TRBJ2-1, with 8 bases matching TRBD2. This CDR3 comprises 13 residues. V lost 7 bases and J lost 9; bases outside the gene matches: 8. Looked up from germline, CDR1 is SNHLY and CDR2 is FYNNEI. The CDR3 sequence is CASIQREMSEQFF. The CDR3, as DNA: TGTGCCAGCATACAGCGGGAGATGAGTGAGCAGTTCTTC.

The rearrangement joins TRBV4-2 to TRBJ2-2; 11 bases agree with TRBD2. CDR3 length equals 18 residues. Germline loops: CDR1 LGHNA, CDR2 YNFKEQ. J was trimmed by 7 bases and V by 4 bases; bases with no gene match: 14. The CDR3 region has the DNA TGTGCCAGCAGCCCAACCGGGACTAGCGGAGTAAAGGGCGGGGAGCTGTTTTTT. Amino acids: CASSPTGTSGVKGGELFF.

This chain joins TRBV4-1 and TRBJ1-2; D unclear. Germline CDR1 MGHRA, CDR2 YSYEKL. The CDR3 extends over 15 amino acids. Trimming left V 1 base short and J 0 bases short, with 9 bases between. The CDR3 DNA follows: TGCGCCAGCAGCCAAGTAGCATTAGCTAACTATGGCTACACCTTC. This encodes CASSQVALANYGYTF.